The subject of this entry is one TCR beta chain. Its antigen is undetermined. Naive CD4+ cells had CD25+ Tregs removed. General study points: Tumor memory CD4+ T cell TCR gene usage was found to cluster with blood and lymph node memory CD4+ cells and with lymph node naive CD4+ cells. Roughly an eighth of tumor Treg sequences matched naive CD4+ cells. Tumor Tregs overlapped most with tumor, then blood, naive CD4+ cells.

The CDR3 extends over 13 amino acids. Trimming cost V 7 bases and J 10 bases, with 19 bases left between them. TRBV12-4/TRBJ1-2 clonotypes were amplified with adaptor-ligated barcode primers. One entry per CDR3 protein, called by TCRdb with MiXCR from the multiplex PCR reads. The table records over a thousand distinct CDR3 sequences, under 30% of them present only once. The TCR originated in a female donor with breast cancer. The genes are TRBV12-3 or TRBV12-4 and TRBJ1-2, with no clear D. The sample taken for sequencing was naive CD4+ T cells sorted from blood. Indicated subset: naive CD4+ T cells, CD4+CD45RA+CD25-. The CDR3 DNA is TGTGCCAGCACCACAAGGAGATCCCGTGACTACACCTTC. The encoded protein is CASTTRRSRDYTF.